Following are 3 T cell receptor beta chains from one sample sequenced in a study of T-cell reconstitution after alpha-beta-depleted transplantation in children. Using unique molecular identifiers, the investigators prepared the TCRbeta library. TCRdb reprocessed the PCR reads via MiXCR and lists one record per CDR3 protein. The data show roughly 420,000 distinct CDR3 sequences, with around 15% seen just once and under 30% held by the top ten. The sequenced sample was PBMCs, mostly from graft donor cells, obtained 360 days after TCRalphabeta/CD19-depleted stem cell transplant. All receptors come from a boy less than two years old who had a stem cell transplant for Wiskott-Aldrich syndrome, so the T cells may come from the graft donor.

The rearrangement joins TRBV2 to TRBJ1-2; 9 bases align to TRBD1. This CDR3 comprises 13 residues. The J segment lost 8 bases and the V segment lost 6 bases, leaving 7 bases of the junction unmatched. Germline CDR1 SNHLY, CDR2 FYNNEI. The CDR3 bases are TGTGCCAGCAGAGTTCGGACAGGGGTGGGCTACACCTTC. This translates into CASRVRTGVGYTF.

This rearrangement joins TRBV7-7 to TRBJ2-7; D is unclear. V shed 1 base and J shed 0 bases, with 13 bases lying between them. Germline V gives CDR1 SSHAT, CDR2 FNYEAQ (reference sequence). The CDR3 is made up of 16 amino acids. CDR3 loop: CASSLVANNFSYEQYF. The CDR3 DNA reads TGTGCCAGCAGCTTAGTCGCGAACAATTTCTCCTACGAGCAGTACTTC.

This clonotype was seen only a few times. The CDR3 region has the DNA TGCGCCAGCAGCTTGGCTCAGGGGCCCGCATGGAACATTCAGTACTTC. Its translation is CASSLAQGPAWNIQYF. The chain is built from TRBV5-1 and TRBJ2-4; TRBD1 is a possible D gene (6 bases). V was trimmed by 0 bases and J by 7 bases, leaving 17 bases between them. The CDR3 length is 16 residues. Germline V gives CDR1 SGHRS, CDR2 YFSETQ.